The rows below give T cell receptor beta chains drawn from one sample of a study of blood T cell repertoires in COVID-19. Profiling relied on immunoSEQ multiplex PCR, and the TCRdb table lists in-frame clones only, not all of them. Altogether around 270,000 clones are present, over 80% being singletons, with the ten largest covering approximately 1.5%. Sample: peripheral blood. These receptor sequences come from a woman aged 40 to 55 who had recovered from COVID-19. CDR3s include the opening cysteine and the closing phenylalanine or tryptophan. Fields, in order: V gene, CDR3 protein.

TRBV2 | CASSGQGNYYGYTF
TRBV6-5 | CASRRDITYEQYF
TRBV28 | CASRSQAGSSYNEQFF
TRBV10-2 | CASSPGTGVSYEQYF
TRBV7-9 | CASSQTGTISYEQYF
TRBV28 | CASSLRGGMETQYF
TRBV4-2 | CASRPSLAGSYEQYF
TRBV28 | CASRKGFGTEAFF
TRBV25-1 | CASRSKQGYTEAFF
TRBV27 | CASSLNRAVGSNQPQHF
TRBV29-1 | CSVRPLAGADTQYF
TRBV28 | CANRGSGYGYTF
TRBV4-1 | CASSQGVLNSGETQYF
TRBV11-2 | CASSLVEGQPQHF
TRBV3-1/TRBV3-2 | CASSQDAGLMHGYTF
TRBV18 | CASSPAAVYEQYF
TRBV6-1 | CASGVPQETQYF
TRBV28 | CASREGQGNSPLHF
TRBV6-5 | CASSRSAGPNQPQHF
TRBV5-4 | CASSPQTGGSGNTIYF
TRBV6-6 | CASSSRGAGSYEQYF
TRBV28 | CASSFFGLGSGNEQFF
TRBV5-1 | CASSSLTQGSEAFF
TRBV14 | CASSQLTGSEQFF
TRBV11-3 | CASSLGPGWGELFF
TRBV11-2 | CASSLVVVEQYF
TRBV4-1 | CASSPSLARTDTQYF
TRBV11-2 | CASSPTSGGSGELFF
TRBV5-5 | CASSLGGPIRVEKLFF
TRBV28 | CASSPSVGLGSSNQPQHF
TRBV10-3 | CAISLTGGANEKLFF
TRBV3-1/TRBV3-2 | CASSQRGLRTGELFF
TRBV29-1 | CSVVDSPETQYF
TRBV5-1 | CASSFRENDSGNQPQHF
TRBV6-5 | CASGDQGPYNEQFF
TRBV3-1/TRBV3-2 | CASNRYQETQYF
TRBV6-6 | CASRNTQGALETQYF
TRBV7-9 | CASSVQADTEAFF
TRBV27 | CASSFGEGYGYTF
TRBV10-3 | CAISTDRYNSPLHF
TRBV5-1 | CASTLIDRGNEQYF
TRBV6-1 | CASSETGVTGGNSPLHF
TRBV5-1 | CASRPAVRGSNEKLFF
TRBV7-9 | CASSSSTGGNTIYF
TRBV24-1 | CATSDPGQGDEKLFF
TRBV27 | CASSLMGTKGGYTF
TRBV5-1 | CASQGDYGYTF
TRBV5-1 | CASRSDRANSPLHF
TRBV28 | CASSGTIFSPLHF
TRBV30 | CAWINSGANVLTF
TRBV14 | CASSQGTVRGF
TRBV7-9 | CASSLRQGDTGELFF
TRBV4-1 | CASSPEDRVREKLFF
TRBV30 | CAWRGGDRNSPLHF
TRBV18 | CASSVQQGNEQFF
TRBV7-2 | CASSPRTYNTEAFF
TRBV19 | CASGTKRQDNSPLHF
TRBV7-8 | CASSSNSGGHIYNEQFF
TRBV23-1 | CASSLTISTNTGELFF